This T cell receptor (beta chain) was found in a study of T cell responses to AZD1222 COVID-19 vaccine. Points from the study as a whole: With dominance at 160-218 and 743-854, vaccine-associated CD4 TCRs spanned spike. In a largely white British group with more females than males, clonal diversity was possibly underestimated. Scientists sampled the repertoires only once the peak T cell response had passed. A reported finding is that nearly half of spike-specific TCRs target unmutated variant regions.

The CDR3 contains 14 residues. Germline V CDR1 and CDR2: SEHNR, FQNEAQ (reference sequence). Trimming took 5 bases from V and 0 from J, leaving 10 bases between them. This clone appeared a single time. What it binds is not known. The table came from immunoSEQ multiplex PCR; TCRdb's copy has only in-frame clones and leaves some out. The sample includes more than 110,000 clones, about 92% of them seen just once. This sequence was found in an adult in good health. This sequence joins TRBV7-9 and TRBJ1-1; D remains ambiguous. This specimen was peripheral blood, taken on day 0 of AZD1222 vaccination. The CDR3 is CASSPGVLNTEAFF. The CDR3 DNA follows: TGTGCCAGCAGCCCCGGTGTCCTGAACACTGAAGCTTTCTTT.